This section outlines one T cell receptor beta chain sequence together with its context. Its specificity is not known. This sample was taken from a study of vaccination and CD4 T cells after COVID-19. The wider study: Overlapping spike peptides from SARS-CoV-2, HCoV-NL63, HCoV-OC43 and HCoV-229E served to stimulate the cells. Findings of the study overall: The cohort comprised relatively few convalescent patients, and no early post-infection timepoints were analyzed.

Looked up from germline, CDR1 is DFQATT and CDR2 is SNEGSKA (reference sequence). The CDR3 is 14 residues long. Trimming left V 6 bases short and J 7 bases short, with 16 bases between. At the Johns Hopkins FTIC core, DNA taken from cultured CD4+ T cells was sequenced by way of the Oncomine TCR Beta short-read assay. MiXCR, run by TCRdb on the PCR reads, gives a single entry per CDR3 protein. The sample has some 21,000 distinct CDR3 sequences, more than 45% seen once; the top ten hold approximately 13%. The time point is: late sampling 161 to 241 days after vaccination in a few convalescent patients. Described treatment: roughly ten-day PBMC culture with coronavirus spike peptide pools or control peptides (ViraFEST assay). After expanding antigen-specific T cells with peptide pools, ViraFEST sequenced their TCRs.

The source of this sequence is a human donor who had recovered from COVID-19. The starting material was CD4+ T cells from blood, cultured in vitro, obtained about 7 months after SARS-CoV-2 vaccination. The rearrangement links TRBV20-1 to TRBJ1-6; tentative D call: TRBD1 (6 bases). DNA for the CDR3: TGCAGTGCAGCAGGGGCAGGGTGGAATTCACCCCTCCACTTT. This translates into CSAAGAGWNSPLHF.